This TCR beta chain was identified during a study of spatial heterogeneity in lung cancer. Study overall: Alpha-chain sequences were detected in numbers that were consistently lower than beta-chain sequences.

The length of the CDR3 is 16 residues. Germline V lookup: CDR1 DFQATT, CDR2 SNEGSKA (reference sequence). V dropped 0 bases and J dropped 8 bases, with 20 bases sitting between them. This clonotype has a count of ten or more. A distinct unique molecular identifier was carried by each TCR cDNA molecule. Using its own MiXCR run on the 5' RACE reads, TCRdb lists one record per CDR3 protein. The data contain about 11,000 distinct CDR3 sequences, nearly 4% of them singletons. This sample's time point: sample taken at primary tumor resection. Whole RNA obtained from tumor, nontumor lung or frozen PBMC underwent sequencing without sorting.

This receptor was taken from a male donor with early-stage non-small cell lung cancer. This chain uses TRBV20-1 with TRBJ2-1, with D hard to call. The source material was normal lung tissue next to the tumor, sampled at surgery. The CDR3 protein is CSARDAASPRSDEQFF. The CDR3 bases are TGCAGTGCTAGAGATGCGGCTAGTCCTCGGAGCGATGAGCAGTTCTTC.